Each of the 20 T cell receptor beta chains below was sequenced from the same sample in a study of OX40 agonist ivuxolimab in advanced cancers. Repertoires were generated with immunoSEQ multiplex PCR, while TCRdb's copy carries only in-frame clones and drops some. This sample carries about 48,000 clones, 75% to 85% of them seen once, and the ten largest clones take more than 0.9%. The specimen comprised CD4+ or CD8+ T cells sorted from blood, sampled in a trial of the OX40 agonist ivuxolimab. These receptors came from an adult with an advanced solid tumor such as melanoma, head and neck, liver or kidney cancer.

The chain couples TRBV2 to TRBJ1-1; D gene unclear. The length of the CDR3 is 15 residues. Germline CDR1 SNHLY, CDR2 FYNNEI. Trimming left V 1 base short and J 7 bases short, with 16 bases between. The CDR3 loop reads CASSEGGLGFGEAFF. The CDR3 nucleotides are TGTGCCAGCAGTGAAGGTGGCCTCGGCTTCGGTGAAGCTTTCTTT.

This clone was seen a few times. This rearrangement joins TRBV18 to TRBJ1-6, with D maybe TRBD1 (6 bases). Germline V gene lookup returns CDR1 KGHSH and CDR2 LQKENI. Trimming removed 2 bases at V and 8 bases at J, with 13 bases between. This CDR3 contains 15 residues. This chain's CDR3 is CASSPMGNRDSPLHF. The DNA for the CDR3 is TGTGCCAGCTCACCAATGGGGAACAGGGATTCACCCCTCCACTTT.

V gene TRBV15 combines with J gene TRBJ2-2; D uncertain. Trimming stripped 1 base from V and 7 bases from J, with 7 bases between. Germline CDR1 LNHNV, CDR2 YYDKDF (reference sequence). The CDR3 spans 13 residues. The CDR3 region has the DNA TGTGCCACCAGCAGAGTACCCAGCGGGGAGCTGTTTTTT. Amino acids: CATSRVPSGELFF.

J is TRBJ2-7 and V is TRBV10-1; TRBD1 matches 7 bases. This CDR3 has 14 amino acids. Germline values: CDR1 WNHNN, CDR2 SYGVQD (reference sequence). Trimming at V came to 11 bases and at J to 4 bases, leaving 14 bases not matched to a gene. The CDR3 region has the DNA TGCGCCGGGCTGTTGACAGGGTTCATTTACGAGCAGTACTTC. This codes for CAGLLTGFIYEQYF.

The V call is TRBV6-1, the J call TRBJ2-3, with 9 bases fitting TRBD2. The CDR3 runs to 14 residues. The ends lost 7 bases at V and 3 bases at J; junction bases unmatched: 5. CDR1 is MNHNS, CDR2 SASEGT, per germline. The CDR3 loop is CASTSGLATDTQYF. DNA of the CDR3: TGTGCCAGCACCTCGGGACTAGCAACAGATACGCAGTATTTT.

The chain links TRBV5-5 to TRBJ2-1; D not resolved. The CDR3 is made up of 12 amino acids. The V and J ends lost 1 base and 7 bases respectively, with 6 bases between them. Germline V gene lookup returns CDR1 SGHKS and CDR2 YYEKEE (reference sequence). The CDR3 loop reads CASSLSRNEQFF. The DNA for the CDR3 is TGTGCCAGCAGCTTGTCTAGGAATGAGCAGTTCTTC.

V gene TRBV6-1 combines with J gene TRBJ2-1; 12 nucleotides line up with TRBD1. The germline V gene has CDR1 MNHNS and CDR2 SASEGT. CDR3 length equals 15 residues. Trimming at V came to 4 bases and at J to 4 bases, leaving 2 bases not matched to a gene. For the CDR3, the DNA is TGTGCCAGCAGTGGGGACAGGGGGCTTTACAATGAGCAGTTCTTC. Protein product: CASSGDRGLYNEQFF.

The table lists this clone with a count of one. The chain combines TRBV7-2 with TRBJ1-3; 7 bases match TRBD1. In germline, CDR1 is SGHTA, CDR2 FQGNSA. CDR3 length: 14 residues. After removal of 5 bases from V and 4 bases from J, the junction contained 5 bases not matched to a gene. As DNA, the CDR3 is TGTGCCAGCAGCAGACAGGGTGCCGGAAACACCATATATTTT. Amino acid sequence: CASSRQGAGNTIYF.

This sequence joins TRBV5-8 and TRBJ1-3; 10 bases map to TRBD1. Germline V gene data show CDR1 as SGHTS and CDR2 as YDEGEE. Losses at the gene ends were 8 bases for V and 2 bases for J; bases not matched to a gene: 7. The CDR3 has 15 amino acids. The CDR3 reads CARSDRGRTGNTIYF. DNA of the CDR3: TGTGCCAGGAGCGACAGGGGGCGGACTGGAAACACCATATATTTT.

CDR3 region: CASSPGQYYGYTF. CDR3 sequence (DNA): TGTGCCAGCAGCCCCGGACAGTACTATGGCTACACCTTC. The chain has TRBV7-8 and TRBJ1-2; possibly TRBD1 for D (6 bases). Looked up from germline, CDR1 is SGHVS and CDR2 is FQNEAQ. The CDR3 length is 13 residues. The V end lost 5 bases, the J end lost 3 bases, and 10 bases lay between the germline ends. Variable domain in full (rest from reference TRBV7-8 and TRBJ1-2): GAGVSQSPRYKVAKRGQDVALRCDPISGHVSLFWYQQALGQGPEFLTYFQNEAQLDKSGLPSDRFFAERPEGSVSTLKIQRTQQEDSAVYLCASSPGQYYGYTFGSGTRLTVV.

The J gene is TRBJ1-2, the V gene TRBV7-2; D not resolved. The germline V gene has CDR1 SGHTA and CDR2 FQGNSA. There are 13 residues in the CDR3. Trimming removed 2 bases from V and 4 bases from J, with 8 bases in between. The CDR3, as DNA: TGTGCCAGCAGCTTAAACGGTATCTATGGCTACACCTTC. Its protein is CASSLNGIYGYTF. Full variable domain (missing parts from reference TRBV7-2 and TRBJ1-2): GAGVSQSPSNKVTEKGKDVELRCDPISGHTALYWYRQSLGQGLEFLIYFQGNSAPDKSGLPSDRFSAERTGGSVSTLTIQRTQQEDSAVYLCASSLNGIYGYTFGSGTRLTVV.

The chain uses TRBV7-2 and TRBJ2-5, with D tentatively TRBD2 (5 bases). Trimming left V 2 bases short and J 3 bases short, with 10 bases between. Germline loops: CDR1 SGHTA, CDR2 FQGNSA. The CDR3 spans 14 residues. CDR3 coding DNA: TGTGCCAGCAGCTTACGGTACGGGGAAGAGACCCAGTACTTC. Its protein product is CASSLRYGEETQYF.

J is TRBJ1-5 and V is TRBV10-3; tentatively, D is TRBD1 (5 bases). The length of the CDR3 is 16 residues. V was pared by 3 bases and J by 3 bases, with 15 bases between. In germline, CDR1 is ENHRY, CDR2 SYGVKD. The CDR3 spells CAISEFSGGNNQPQHF. The CDR3 nucleotides read TGTGCCATCAGTGAATTTAGTGGGGGGAACAATCAGCCCCAGCATTTT.

This clone was counted only a few times. The CDR3 DNA reads as TGTGCCAGCAGCCAGGACAGGGAGGGAGGCTACACCTTC. Translation gives CASSQDREGGYTF. The rearrangement links TRBV6-5 to TRBJ1-2; 8 bases match TRBD1. This CDR3 is 13 amino acids long. Losses at the gene ends were 6 bases for V and 8 bases for J; bases not matched to a gene: 8. Per germline, CDR1 MNHEY and CDR2 SVGAGI.

Remarks on this clone: One end of the junction varies from germline; a read error may be responsible. The V gene is TRBV7-7, the J gene TRBJ2-1, with TRBD1 matching 9 bases. Per the germline V gene, CDR1 is SSHAT and CDR2 is FNYEAQ (reference sequence). This CDR3 is built from 16 residues. The CDR3: CASSLGTGPAYNEQFF. The CDR3 DNA follows: TGTGCTAGCAGCTTAGGGACAGGGCCCGCTTACAATGAGCAGTTCTTC.

The chain recombines TRBV11-2 with TRBJ1-1; TRBD1 is a possible D gene (5 bases). This CDR3 is 15 amino acids long. Trimming took 1 base from V and 4 from J, leaving 13 bases between them. CDR1 is SGHAT, CDR2 FQNNGV, per germline. The CDR3 spells CASSLGQTGATEAFF. CDR3 coding DNA: TGTGCCAGCAGCTTAGGGCAGACTGGGGCCACTGAAGCTTTCTTT.

The chain has TRBV2 and TRBJ1-6; 9 bases are a match to TRBD1. J lost 8 bases, V lost 5 bases, and 4 bases had no gene match. The CDR3 spans 14 residues. Germline CDR1 is SNHLY and CDR2 is FYNNEI. The CDR3 DNA reads TGTGCCAGCAGTACCGGGACAGGGTATTCACCCCTCCACTTT. Translation: CASSTGTGYSPLHF.

The chain recombines TRBV18 with TRBJ1-1, with D possibly matching TRBD1 (6 bases). Germline V gives CDR1 KGHSH, CDR2 LQKENI. The CDR3 totals 16 residues. V was trimmed by 8 bases and J by 0 bases, leaving 19 bases between them. The CDR3: CASTLSKGEMNTEAFF. CDR3 in DNA: TGTGCCAGCACCCTTTCCAAGGGGGAAATGAACACTGAAGCTTTCTTT.

The V call is TRBV4-3, the J call TRBJ2-7, with no clear D. With 0 bases removed from V and 4 bases from J, the gap between germline ends came to 10 bases. Germline CDR1 is LGHNA and CDR2 is YSLEER. This CDR3 is built from 14 residues. The CDR3 nucleotides read TGCGCCAGCAGCCAAGAAGGGATGGATTACGAGCAGTACTTC. Translation gives CASSQEGMDYEQYF.

CDR3 residues: CASSLIAGHVNSPLHF. CDR3 DNA: TGTGCCAGCAGCTTAATTGCTGGACATGTCAATTCACCCCTCCACTTT. The chain links TRBV11-2 to TRBJ1-6; tentative D call: TRBD1 (5 bases). Trimming left V 2 bases short and J 7 bases short, with 15 bases between. Germline V gives CDR1 SGHAT, CDR2 FQNNGV. CDR3 length equals 16 residues.